One and the same sample provided the 5 T cell receptor beta chains below, sequenced in a study of shared clonotypes between healthy human individuals. Assay used: immunoSEQ multiplex PCR; TCRdb lists only in-frame clones, some missing. The data hold about 1 million clones, with 75% to 85% observed a single time. Sequenced material: memory CD4+ T cells from PBMCs. Subset defined: CD45RA-negative fraction. The receptors here all came from a man aged 18-30 years in good health. Some clones in this sample may be carry-over from other donors' samples.

Regarding this clone: A much more abundant neighbour one base away suggests this may be a read error. This rearrangement joins TRBV28 to TRBJ2-5; D gene unclear. Looked up from germline, CDR1 is MDHEN and CDR2 is SYDVKM. V was pared by 7 bases and J by 0 bases, with 3 bases between. The CDR3 consists of 11 residues. As DNA, the CDR3 is TGTGCCAGCATCAACCAAGAGACCCAGTACTTC. This encodes CASINQETQYF.

There are a few counts of this clone. CDR3 bases: TGTGCCAGTAGTCCCCCCGGGACTTCCTCCTACGAGCAGTACTTC. This encodes CASSPPGTSSYEQYF. This chain links TRBV19 with TRBJ2-7; possible D gene TRBD2, 6 bases. Germline CDR1 is LNHDA and CDR2 is SQIVND (reference sequence). Trimming removed 5 bases from V and 0 bases from J, with 14 bases in between. The CDR3 extends over 15 amino acids. The full variable domain, completed using reference TRBV19 and TRBJ2-7, is DGGITQSPKYLFRKEGQNVTLSCEQNLNHDAMYWYRQDPGQGLRLIYYSQIVNDFQKGDIAEGYSVSREKKESFPLTVTSAQKNPTAFYLCASSPPGTSSYEQYFGPGTRLTVT.

The rearrangement uses TRBV5-4 and TRBJ2-7, with D possibly called TRBD1 or TRBD2 (6 bases each). The CDR3 runs to 15 residues. V dropped 0 bases and J dropped 2 bases, with 12 bases sitting between them. Germline CDR1 and CDR2: SGHNT and YYREEE (reference sequence). The CDR3 region is CASSLGRGLTYEQYF. The CDR3 DNA is TGTGCCAGCAGCTTGGGCAGGGGACTTACCTACGAGCAGTACTTC.

This clone was recorded a few times. The gene calls are TRBV2 and TRBJ2-2; D is undetermined. Trimming removed 6 bases at V and 0 bases at J, with 5 bases between. Per germline, CDR1 SNHLY and CDR2 FYNNEI. The CDR3 has 13 amino acids. The CDR3 spells CASRATNTGELFF. The DNA of the CDR3 is TGTGCCAGCAGAGCAACGAACACCGGGGAGCTGTTTTTT.

V is TRBV5-8 and J is TRBJ2-3, with 7 bases identical to TRBD2. From germline, CDR1 is SGHTS and CDR2 YDEGEE. This CDR3 has 16 residues. V was pared by 0 bases and J by 2 bases, with 6 bases of the junction left unmatched. Here the CDR3 reads CASSLDASGYTDTQYF. The DNA of the CDR3 is TGTGCCAGCAGCTTGGACGCTAGCGGATACACAGATACGCAGTATTTT.